This TCR beta chain was captured in a study of T-cell memory formation after mild COVID-19. General study findings and limits: Cross-reactive memory apparently joined, as some responding clones appeared in pre-infection memory. Day 37-peaking second-wave clones had unconfirmed SARS-CoV-2 specificity. Later expanders leaned toward CD4+, whereas clones contracting from day 15 to 85 were balanced CD4/CD8. Contracting CD4+ clones sat mainly in CM and EM; CD8+ in EMRA.

CDR1 is MNHEY, CDR2 SVGEGT, per germline. Trimming took off 6 bases at V and 3 bases at J, with 9 bases between the two ends. This CDR3 has 12 amino acids. The table lists this clonotype with many counts. Its matching antigen is unknown. TCRdb processed the 5' RACE reads anew with MiXCR; each CDR3 protein has one entry. Seen here are about 240,000 distinct CDR3 sequences, more than 8% observed once, and the top ten hold roughly 21%. V usage is TRBV6-2 or TRBV6-3 and J usage is TRBJ2-7; D is uncertain. The sample taken for sequencing was PBMCs or a T cell subset sorted from them (not recorded which). The sequence derives from a man between 18 and 35 years old who had mild COVID-19 (a few samples of this study predate the infection). Cell type and time point are not known. As DNA, the CDR3 is TGTGCCAGCAGCTCCCCCCTCTACGAGCAGTACTTC. Amino acids: CASSSPLYEQYF.